What follows are 24 T cell receptor beta chains derived from one specimen sequenced in a study of CD8 T cells in ankylosing spondylitis. TCRdb reanalysed the 5' RACE reads using MiXCR and keeps one entry per CDR3 protein. The sample yields 45,000 to 65,000 distinct CDR3 sequences, about 7% seen once. The specimen was blood, either unsorted or a sorted T cell fraction (not recorded which). The source of these receptors is a female donor with ankylosing spondylitis or in good health (not recorded which).

This chain connects TRBV28 to TRBJ2-3, with D maybe TRBD1 (6 bases). The CDR3 has 15 amino acids. Trimming shortened V by 7 bases and J by 1 base, and 15 bases separated the two germline ends. Germline V gene lookup returns CDR1 MDHEN and CDR2 SYDVKM. The CDR3 protein is CASKFQGWGTDTQYF. CDR3 coding DNA: TGTGCCAGCAAGTTTCAGGGGTGGGGCACAGATACGCAGTATTTT.

This clonotype showed up many times. The V call is TRBV5-1, the J call TRBJ1-2, with D tentatively TRBD1 (5 bases). Germline CDR1 SGHRS, CDR2 YFSETQ. Trimming removed 4 bases from V and 7 bases from J, with 11 bases in between. This CDR3 spans 12 amino acids. Here the CDR3 DNA reads TGCGCCAGCAGCGGAGGGACGGTTGGCTACACCTTC. It is translated as CASSGGTVGYTF.

This clonotype has a count of ten or more. The chain carries TRBV11-2 and TRBJ1-2; no clear D gene. Germline V gene lookup returns CDR1 SGHAT and CDR2 FQNNGV. The CDR3 consists of 15 residues. Between the trimmed V and J ends, which lost 0 bases and 4 bases, there was a span of 12 bases. DNA of the CDR3: TGTGCCAGCAGCTTAGATCACGGCAGCCGCTATGGCTACACCTTC. It yields the protein CASSLDHGSRYGYTF.

The V gene is TRBV19, the J gene TRBJ1-2; 7 bases agree with TRBD1. Germline CDR1 and CDR2: LNHDA and SQIVND (reference sequence). Trimming at V came to 4 bases and at J to 7 bases, leaving 3 bases not matched to a gene. CDR3 length: 12 residues. CDR3 nucleotides: TGTGCCAGTAGTAACGACAGGGTTGGCTACACCTTC. This sequence encodes CASSNDRVGYTF.

This clonotype occurred many times. The rearrangement joins TRBV3-1 to TRBJ2-2; D uncertain. V was cut by 3 bases and J by 9 bases, with 5 bases left in between. Germline V gene sequence: CDR1 LGHDT, CDR2 YNNKEL (reference sequence). The CDR3 extends over 11 amino acids. The CDR3, as DNA: TGTGCCAGCAGCCATGAGAGGGAGCTGTTTTTT. It is translated as CASSHERELFF.

The chain couples TRBV11-2 to TRBJ2-2; D is uncertain. Germline loops: CDR1 SGHAT, CDR2 FQNNGV. The ends were cut back, 2 bases at V and 5 bases at J, with 9 bases in the middle. The CDR3 loop spans 14 amino acids. The CDR3 nucleotides are TGTGCCAGCAGCTTATTTACGACAACCGGGGAGCTGTTTTTT. Protein product: CASSLFTTTGELFF.

This clonotype showed up many times. The genes are TRBV20-1 and TRBJ1-2; D unresolved. Germline assignment: CDR1 DFQATT and CDR2 SNEGSKA (reference sequence). The V end lost 1 base, the J end lost 2 bases, and 8 bases lay between the germline ends. CDR3 length equals 13 residues. The CDR3 here is CSARGAQNYGYTF. The CDR3 region has the DNA TGCAGTGCTAGAGGAGCCCAAAACTATGGCTACACCTTC.

This clonotype was detected ten times or more. The CDR3 sequence is CASSLVPGGGYGYTF. The CDR3, as DNA: TGTGCCAGCAGCTTAGTCCCAGGAGGTGGCTATGGCTACACCTTC. The V call is TRBV11-2, the J call TRBJ1-2; D unclear. CDR1 is SGHAT, CDR2 FQNNGV, per germline. V was cut by 1 base and J by 4 bases, with 13 bases left in between. CDR3 size: 15 residues.

In this sample, this clonotype turned up many times. The V call is TRBV14, the J call TRBJ2-5, with D possibly being TRBD1 (6 bases). Germline lookup yields CDR1 SGHDN and CDR2 FVKESK. This CDR3 contains 13 residues. Trimming stripped 0 bases from V and 6 bases from J, with 8 bases between. CDR3 bases: TGTGCCAGCAGCCAAGACAGGGGACAGACCCAGTACTTC. Translating it yields CASSQDRGQTQYF.

In its sample, this clonotype was seen many times. The rearrangement uses TRBV3-1 and TRBJ2-2; weak D call: TRBD2 (6 bases). Germline CDR1 is LGHDT and CDR2 is YNNKEL (reference sequence). Trimming shortened V by 1 base and J by 7 bases, and 10 bases separated the two germline ends. The CDR3 contains 14 residues. The CDR3 DNA reads TGTGCCAGCAGCCAAGCTGGGGGGTTCGGGGAGCTGTTTTTT. It is translated as CASSQAGGFGELFF. Combining the CDR3 with reference TRBV3-1 and TRBJ2-2 gives the whole variable domain DTAVSQTPKYLVTQMGNDKSIKCEQNLGHDTMYWYKQDSKKFLKIMFSYNNKELIINETVPNRFSPKSPDKAHLNLHINSLELGDSAVYFCASSQAGGFGELFFGEGSRLTVL.

Notes on this clonotype: A junction end diverges from the germline sequence, so it may reflect a read error. The chain couples TRBV2 to TRBJ2-1; weak D call: TRBD1 (5 bases). The CDR3 is made up of 15 amino acids. Germline values: CDR1 SNHLY, CDR2 FYNNEI. The CDR3 spells CASREDSFSYNEQFF. CDR3 sequence (DNA): TGTGCCAGCAGGGAAGACAGCTTCTCCTACAATGAGCAGTTCTTC.

This chain connects TRBV7-8 to TRBJ2-1; possibly TRBD2 for D (5 bases). This CDR3 is 16 amino acids long. Trimming stripped 4 bases from V and 6 bases from J, with 19 bases between. CDR1 SGHVS and CDR2 FQNEAQ come from the germline V gene. CDR3 amino acids: CASSYARDRKSNEQFF. CDR3 nucleotide sequence: TGTGCCAGCAGCTATGCCCGGGATCGAAAATCCAATGAGCAGTTCTTC.

This clonotype was recorded many times. The chain combines TRBV25-1 with TRBJ1-6; 7 bases are a match to TRBD1. This CDR3 region has 14 residues. The germline V gene encodes CDR1 MGHDK and CDR2 SYGVNS. The junction had 12 bases not matched to a gene; V was cut back by 8 bases and J by 11 bases. The CDR3 DNA reads as TGTGCCAGCGCCCTGACAGGGATTGTGACACCCCTCCACTTT. It translates to CASALTGIVTPLHF. Supplemented by reference TRBV25-1 and TRBJ1-6, the full variable domain reads EADIYQTPRYLVIGTGKKITLECSQTMGHDKMYWYQQDPGMELHLIHYSYGVNSTEKGDLSSESTVSRIRTEHFPLTLESARPSHTSQYLCASALTGIVTPLHFGNGTRLTVT.

Many counts were recorded for this clonotype. The rearrangement joins TRBV20-1 to TRBJ1-2; a weak D match, TRBD1 (5 bases). The CDR3 length is 15 residues. The ends were cut back, 3 bases at V and 5 bases at J, with 19 bases in the middle. In germline, CDR1 is DFQATT, CDR2 SNEGSKA (reference sequence). CDR3 sequence: CSASGAGSNFYGYTF. The CDR3 region has the DNA TGCAGTGCTAGTGGGGCAGGGAGTAACTTTTATGGCTACACCTTC.

This clonotype was picked up a small number of times. Given a much more abundant clone one base away, this may be a read error. The chain is built from TRBV7-2 and TRBJ2-6; D unclear. V shed 0 bases and J shed 3 bases, with 0 bases lying between them. Germline values: CDR1 SGHTA, CDR2 FQGNSA. CDR3 size: 13 residues. The CDR3 region has the DNA TGTGCCAGCAGCTTAGCTGGGGCCAACGTCCTGACTTTC. It translates to CASSLAGANVLTF.

This clonotype was detected a few times. The chain combines TRBV2 with TRBJ2-1; 10 nucleotides agree with TRBD1. Germline V gene sequence: CDR1 SNHLY, CDR2 FYNNEI. Losses at the gene ends were 3 bases for V and 8 bases for J; bases not matched to a gene: 10. The CDR3 length is 16 residues. In DNA, the CDR3 is TGTGCCAGCAGTGAGGAGACAGGGGGCGTGATGGATGAGCAGTTCTTC. This translates into CASSEETGGVMDEQFF.

This clonotype came up many times. J is TRBJ1-5 and V is TRBV19; 9 nucleotides line up with TRBD1. After removal of 6 bases from V and 6 bases from J, the junction contained 15 bases not matched to a gene. Germline V gene lookup returns CDR1 LNHDA and CDR2 SQIVND (reference sequence). CDR3 size: 17 residues. CDR3 bases: TGTGCCAGTAGCCCCGGTCGGGTACAGGGGGCTGTTCAGCCCCAGCATTTT. This codes for CASSPGRVQGAVQPQHF. Complete variable domain (other parts from reference TRBV19 and TRBJ1-5): DGGITQSPKYLFRKEGQNVTLSCEQNLNHDAMYWYRQDPGQGLRLIYYSQIVNDFQKGDIAEGYSVSREKKESFPLTVTSAQKNPTAFYLCASSPGRVQGAVQPQHFGDGTRLSIL.

The table lists this clonotype with a few counts. The chain combines TRBV4-2 with TRBJ2-5, with TRBD2 matching 9 bases. The CDR3 totals 16 residues. From germline, CDR1 is LGHNA and CDR2 YNFKEQ. V shed 0 bases and J 5 bases; nucleotides not matched to a gene: 7. Written as DNA, the CDR3 is TGTGCCAGCAGCCAAGAGGGCGGGGGGGCCCGGGAGACCCAGTACTTC. Protein: CASSQEGGGARETQYF.

At least ten counts were recorded for this clonotype. The junction does not match germline at one end; this may be a read error. The chain is built from TRBV5-1 and TRBJ2-2; D call uncertain. Germline loops: CDR1 SGHRS, CDR2 YFSETQ. This CDR3 is 14 amino acids long. The CDR3 sequence is CANSLTTDTGELFF. The CDR3 nucleotides are TGCGCCAACAGCTTGACCACCGATACCGGGGAGCTGTTTTTT. Supplemented by reference TRBV5-1 and TRBJ2-2, the full variable domain reads KAGVTQTPRYLIKTRGQQVTLSCSPISGHRSVSWYQQTPGQGLQFLFEYFSETQRNKGNFPGRFSGRQFSNSRSEMNVSTLELGDSALYLCANSLTTDTGELFFGEGSRLTVL.

This clonotype was seen repeatedly, ten times or more. This sequence joins TRBV10-3 and TRBJ1-3; D may be TRBD1 (5 bases). The length of the CDR3 is 16 residues. The V and J ends lost 7 bases and 3 bases respectively, with 19 bases between them. CDR1 and CDR2 (germline): ENHRY, SYGVKD. The CDR3 region is CAITSETGMGGNTIYF. The CDR3 DNA reads TGTGCCATCACGAGTGAAACAGGAATGGGTGGAAACACCATATATTTT.

This clonotype was counted ten times or more. This sequence joins TRBV30 and TRBJ1-1, with 7 bases that match TRBD1. Germline CDR1 and CDR2: GTSNPN and SVGIG (reference sequence). J was trimmed by 4 bases and V by 5 bases; bases with no gene match: 10. CDR3 size: 14 residues. The DNA of the CDR3 is TGTGCCTGGGGCCCAGGGACAGTTGGCACTGAAGCTTTCTTT. It yields the protein CAWGPGTVGTEAFF.

The sample holds many counts of this clonotype. The chain is built from TRBV5-8 and TRBJ1-2, with no clear D. In germline, CDR1 is SGHTS, CDR2 YDEGEE. This CDR3 has 14 residues. The germline V and J ends were trimmed by 5 bases and 0 bases, with 11 bases remaining between them. CDR3 bases: TGTGCCAGCAGTTACGATCAGACTAACTATGGCTACACCTTC. Protein product: CASSYDQTNYGYTF.

Ten or more counts support this clonotype. The chain couples TRBV20-1 to TRBJ2-5; D might be TRBD1 (5 bases). Trimming left V 5 bases short and J 4 bases short, with 17 bases between. This CDR3 has 14 amino acids. CDR1 and CDR2 (germline): DFQATT, SNEGSKA (reference sequence). The CDR3 DNA reads as TGCAGTGCTCAAGTAGGGGTGGCGAGAGAGACCCAGTACTTC. As protein: CSAQVGVARETQYF.

This clonotype has more than one count but fewer than ten. CDR3 nucleotide sequence: TGCGCCAGCAGCCCACAGGGGAATACCGGAAACACCATATATTTT. It yields the protein CASSPQGNTGNTIYF. The V gene is TRBV5-1, the J gene TRBJ1-3; TRBD1 agrees at 7 bases. The CDR3 covers 15 residues. V lost 4 bases to trimming and J lost 4 bases; unmatched junction nucleotides: 8. CDR1 is SGHRS, CDR2 YFSETQ, per germline. The whole variable domain, remainder taken from reference TRBV5-1 and TRBJ1-3, is KAGVTQTPRYLIKTRGQQVTLSCSPISGHRSVSWYQQTPGQGLQFLFEYFSETQRNKGNFPGRFSGRQFSNSRSEMNVSTLELGDSALYLCASSPQGNTGNTIYFGEGSWLTVV.